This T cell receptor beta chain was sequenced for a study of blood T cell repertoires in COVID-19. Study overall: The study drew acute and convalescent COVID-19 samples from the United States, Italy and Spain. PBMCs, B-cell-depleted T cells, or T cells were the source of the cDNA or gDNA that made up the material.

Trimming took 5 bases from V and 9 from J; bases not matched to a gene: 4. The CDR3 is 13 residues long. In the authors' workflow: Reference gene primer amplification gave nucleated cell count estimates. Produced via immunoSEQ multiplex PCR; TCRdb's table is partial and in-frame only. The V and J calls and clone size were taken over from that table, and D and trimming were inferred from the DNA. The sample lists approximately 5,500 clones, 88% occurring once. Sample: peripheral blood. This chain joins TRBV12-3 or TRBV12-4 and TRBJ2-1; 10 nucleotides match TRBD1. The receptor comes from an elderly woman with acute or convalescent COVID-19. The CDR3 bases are TGTGCCAGCAGTCCGGGACAGGGGCGTGAGCAGTTCTTC. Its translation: CASSPGQGREQFF.